This entry features one T cell receptor (beta chain) sequence. Its antigen remains unidentified. The data are from a study of T cell responses to AZD1222 COVID-19 vaccine. Study overall: Some second doses came at about 4 weeks and others at about 12 weeks; these were pooled. Study-level findings and limits: Donors were largely white British and mainly female; clonal diversity was possibly underestimated. When two AZD1222 doses had been given, Spike-specific TCR breadth and depth rose.

Generated by immunoSEQ multiplex PCR, the TCRdb table keeps only in-frame clones and is missing some. The profile shows about 100,000 clones, around 90% of them singletons. Sequenced material: peripheral blood, taken on day 0 of AZD1222 vaccination. This receptor was identified in an adult in good health.

The CDR3 sequence is CASSLRAEETQYF. CDR3 DNA: TGTGCCAGCAGCTTAAGGGCGGAAGAGACCCAGTACTTC. The chain has TRBV7-8 and TRBJ2-5; no reliable D call. The CDR3 consists of 13 residues. Germline V gene sequence: CDR1 SGHVS, CDR2 FQNEAQ. V lost 2 bases and J lost 3, with 7 bases in between.